The clone carrying this T cell receptor (beta chain) was seen a handful of times. Antigen: not known. The sample comes from a study of cytomegalovirus exposure and HLA in healthy donors. Germline V gene sequence: CDR1 SGHTA, CDR2 FQGTGA. Losses at the gene ends were 4 bases for V and 6 bases for J; bases not matched to a gene: 9. The CDR3 is 14 amino acids. 13 Jbeta primers and 60 Vbeta primers were used for the PCR. Clones were read by immunoSEQ multiplex PCR, and TCRdb kept only the in-frame ones, dropping some. Here the sample spans about 150,000 clones, around 9.6% being singletons. Overall study results and limits: A list of around 160 TCR beta chains associated with cytomegalovirus was given. The availability of immune exposure information extended only to CMV serostatus.

The TCR sequence derives from a male donor in good health and CMV-seronegative. The specimen was PBMCs. The V call is TRBV7-3, the J call TRBJ2-7; 7 bases align to TRBD1. DNA of the CDR3: TGTGCCAGCAGCTCAACAGGGGCAGCTGCCGAGCAGTACTTC. Its translation is CASSSTGAAAEQYF.